The 28 T cell receptor beta chains below were found in one sample sequenced in a study of patients and donors after allogeneic stem cell transplantation (dated by TCRdb to the early 2020s). Library preparation used RT-PCR. For sequencing, a NextSeq 550 was employed. TCRdb itself trimmed the public reads at Q25 with fastp, ran MiXCR and retained productive beta chains. Entries are consolidated by CDR3 protein sequence, retaining the most common genes and DNA. In this sample the table shows approximately 99,000 distinct CDR3 sequences, around 33% of which occur a single time. The biggest ten clones account for approximately 30% of the sample. Sample: blood, either unsorted or a sorted T cell fraction (not recorded which). These receptors were taken from a human donor who was either an allogeneic HSCT recipient or a stem cell or donor lymphocyte infusion donor (not recorded which). It is not recorded whose cells these are; they may come from a transplant donor.

This rearrangement joins TRBV5-5 to TRBJ1-1; no firm D call. With 2 bases removed from V and 3 bases from J, the gap between germline ends came to 8 bases. The germline V gene has CDR1 SGHKS and CDR2 YYEKEE (reference sequence). The CDR3 is made up of 13 amino acids. CDR3 residues: CASSFARYTEAFF. The CDR3 DNA reads TGTGCCAGCAGCTTCGCCCGGTACACTGAAGCTTTCTTT. Full variable domain (remainder filled in from reference TRBV5-5 and TRBJ1-1): DAGVTQSPTHLIKTRGQQVTLRCSPISGHKSVSWYQQVLGQGPQFIFQYYEKEERGRGNFPDRFSARQFPNYSSELNVNALLLGDSALYLCASSFARYTEAFFGQGTRLTVV.

V and J are TRBV20-1 and TRBJ1-3, with a possible D match to TRBD1 (5 bases). Germline V gene data show CDR1 as DFQATT and CDR2 as SNEGSKA (reference sequence). The CDR3 has 15 amino acids. Trimming took 0 bases from V and 0 from J, leaving 9 bases between them. The CDR3 DNA follows: TGCAGTGCTAGAGAGGGACCGGTCTCTGGAAACACCATATATTTT. This gives the protein CSAREGPVSGNTIYF.

V gene TRBV7-9 combines with J gene TRBJ2-6, with no clear D. Per the germline V gene, CDR1 is SEHNR and CDR2 is FQNEAQ (reference sequence). V was shortened by 1 base and J by 0 bases, with 4 bases between the two germline ends. The CDR3 has 15 residues. The CDR3, as DNA: TGTGCCAGCAGCTTAGTGTTCTCTGGGGCCAACGTCCTGACTTTC. It specifies CASSLVFSGANVLTF.

This chain joins TRBV6-5 and TRBJ2-3; unclear D gene. Trimming left V 5 bases short and J 6 bases short, with 18 bases between. Germline V gene data show CDR1 as MNHEY and CDR2 as SVGAGI. The CDR3 sequence is 15 residues long. CDR3 DNA sequence: TGTGCCAGCAGTCGACACCCCCCGATTATGGATACGCAGTATTTT. It is translated as CASSRHPPIMDTQYF.

A few counts support this clonotype. This chain joins TRBV6-6 and TRBJ2-5; TRBD2 aligns across 7 bases. The CDR3 has 16 amino acids. After removal of 6 bases from V and 5 bases from J, the junction contained 15 bases not matched to a gene. CDR1 is MNHNY and CDR2 is SVGAGI in the germline V gene (reference sequence). Here the CDR3 DNA reads TGTGCCAGCAGATTAGCGGGCTCGTTCGTATTGGAGACCCAGTACTTC. It translates to CASRLAGSFVLETQYF.

This clonotype was counted a few times. V and J are TRBV20-1 and TRBJ2-3; possibly TRBD2 for D (5 bases). Trimming took off 6 bases at V and 13 bases at J, with 20 bases between the two ends. Per germline, CDR1 DFQATT and CDR2 SNEGSKA (reference sequence). This CDR3 comprises 12 residues. CDR3 amino acids: CSASPWGSAEYF. The DNA for the CDR3 is TGCAGTGCCTCACCTTGGGGTAGCGCGGAGTATTTT.

The chain links TRBV7-9 to TRBJ2-1; weak D call: TRBD1 (6 bases). CDR1 SEHNR and CDR2 FQNEAQ come from the germline V gene (reference sequence). Trimming pared 5 bases from V and 8 bases from J, leaving 16 bases between. The CDR3 has 14 amino acids. CDR3 protein: CASSPGTLHDEQFF. The DNA for the CDR3 is TGTGCCAGCAGCCCAGGGACACTACATGATGAGCAGTTCTTC.

This clonotype was picked up many times. The chain uses TRBV29-1 and TRBJ1-2; D unclear. CDR1 and CDR2 (germline): SQVTM, ANQGSEA. This CDR3 comprises 11 residues. Trimming shortened V by 3 bases and J by 1 base, and 3 bases separated the two germline ends. The CDR3 sequence: CSVELNYGYTF. The DNA of the CDR3 is TGCAGCGTTGAGCTTAACTATGGCTACACCTTC.

This clonotype was counted between two and nine times. The CDR3 DNA reads TGTGCCAGCAGCTTTTTCGGACTAGCGGATAACACCGGGGAGCTGTTTTTT. Protein product: CASSFFGLADNTGELFF. V is TRBV7-9 and J is TRBJ2-2, with TRBD2 matching over 10 bases. From germline, CDR1 is SEHNR and CDR2 FQNEAQ (reference sequence). After removal of 3 bases from V and 2 bases from J, the junction contained 6 bases not matched to a gene. The CDR3 spans 17 residues.

J is TRBJ2-1 and V is TRBV12-3 or TRBV12-4, with a weak D call TRBD1 (7 bases). The CDR3 contains 20 residues. The V and J ends lost 4 bases and 0 bases respectively, with 25 bases between them. CDR3 in amino acids: CASSSGGGTVILSSYNEQFF. The DNA of the CDR3 is TGTGCCAGCAGTTCCGGTGGGGGGACAGTCATATTAAGCTCCTACAATGAGCAGTTCTTC.

The chain links TRBV12-3 or TRBV12-4 to TRBJ1-2; TRBD1 matches 8 bases. V shed 2 bases, J shed 8 bases, and the junction held 7 bases outside the gene matches. The CDR3 has 14 amino acids. The CDR3 here is CASSLLGTGGGYTF. CDR3 DNA sequence: TGTGCCAGCAGTTTATTAGGGACAGGAGGAGGCTACACCTTC.

In this sample, this clonotype turned up a few times. This chain links TRBV29-1 with TRBJ1-1; tentatively, D is TRBD1 (5 bases). The CDR3 runs 12 residues. Trimming pared 7 bases from V and 5 bases from J, leaving 14 bases between. CDR1 is SQVTM and CDR2 is ANQGSEA in the germline V gene. The CDR3 DNA is TGCAGCGACCTCAGGGCGGGAACTGAAGCTTTCTTT. Translated, it gives CSDLRAGTEAFF.

CDR3 sequence reads: CASSAPLGNEQFF. In DNA form, the CDR3 reads TGTGCCAGCAGTGCCCCTTTGGGGAATGAGCAGTTCTTC. The chain has TRBV12-3 or TRBV12-4 and TRBJ2-1; D not resolved. Trimming left V 5 bases short and J 7 bases short, with 12 bases between. The CDR3 has 13 amino acids.

The V gene is TRBV20-1, the J gene TRBJ1-3, with D hard to call. V lost 6 bases to trimming and J lost 3 bases, with 6 bases between them. The germline V gene encodes CDR1 DFQATT and CDR2 SNEGSKA (reference sequence). The length of the CDR3 is 11 residues. The CDR3 spells CSATLGNTIYF. The CDR3, as DNA: TGCAGTGCAACCCTTGGAAACACCATATATTTT.

This clonotype was picked up a small number of times. V gene TRBV4-3 combines with J gene TRBJ2-4, with D tentatively TRBD2 (5 bases). Trimming took 1 base from V and 3 from J, leaving 16 bases between them. CDR1 and CDR2 from the germline V gene are LGHNA and YSLEER. The CDR3 runs 17 residues. The chain's CDR3 is CASSQVFGMENKNIQYF. The CDR3 nucleotides are TGCGCCAGCAGCCAAGTATTCGGGATGGAAAACAAAAACATTCAGTACTTC.

The chain has TRBV15 and TRBJ2-1, with no clear D. The V and J ends lost 4 bases and 9 bases respectively, with 13 bases between them. CDR3 length: 13 amino acids. The germline V gene encodes CDR1 LNHNV and CDR2 YYDKDF (reference sequence). CDR3 residues: CATSTPPRIEQFF. The CDR3 DNA reads TGTGCCACCAGCACGCCTCCTAGGATTGAGCAGTTCTTC.

The chain recombines TRBV20-1 with TRBJ1-2; D uncertain. The CDR3 is 13 residues long. Trimming pared 0 bases from V and 5 bases from J, leaving 10 bases between. Germline CDR1 is DFQATT and CDR2 is SNEGSKA (reference sequence). The CDR3 nucleotides are TGCAGTGCTAGAGATCTAGTAGCGTATGGCTACACCTTC. Translation gives CSARDLVAYGYTF.

This clonotype was counted many times. The chain joins TRBV12-3 or TRBV12-4 to TRBJ1-2, with 9 bases matching TRBD1. J gave up 2 bases and V 6 bases, and 10 bases lay outside the gene matches. The CDR3 covers 16 residues. The CDR3 sequence is CASRGTGGGQNYGYTF. DNA of the CDR3: TGTGCCAGCAGAGGCACAGGGGGCGGCCAAAACTATGGCTACACCTTC.

V usage is TRBV27 and J usage is TRBJ2-2; 7 bases map to TRBD2. CDR3 size: 13 residues. The germline CDR1 and CDR2 sequences are MNHEY and SMNVEV (reference sequence). The V gene end was trimmed by 8 bases and the J gene end by 7 bases; junction bases not matched to a gene: 7. The CDR3: CASQGRAVGELFF. In DNA form, the CDR3 reads TGTGCCAGCCAAGGGAGGGCCGTCGGGGAGCTGTTTTTT.

The V call is TRBV5-1, the J call TRBJ2-1; 9 positions match TRBD2. Germline values: CDR1 SGHRS, CDR2 YFSETQ. V was clipped by 0 bases and J by 3 bases; unmatched bases: 7. The CDR3 length is 17 residues. This CDR3 reads CASSLGWTSVVYNEQFF. CDR3 sequence (DNA): TGCGCCAGCAGCTTGGGGTGGACTAGCGTGGTCTACAATGAGCAGTTCTTC.

The chain has TRBV7-9 and TRBJ1-2; D is unresolved. V was pared by 5 bases and J by 8 bases, with 15 bases between. Per germline, CDR1 SEHNR and CDR2 FQNEAQ (reference sequence). This CDR3 has 13 residues. DNA of the CDR3: TGTGCCAGCAGCCCCCGTGCAGGTTTGGGCTACACCTTC. Translating gives CASSPRAGLGYTF. Looking up the rest from reference TRBV7-9 and TRBJ1-2 gives the full variable domain: DTGVSQNPRHKITKRGQNVTFRCDPISEHNRLYWYRQTLGQGPEFLTYFQNEAQLEKSRLLSDRFSAERPKGSFSTLEIQRTEQGDSAMYLCASSPRAGLGYTFGSGTRLTVV.

The chain employs TRBV4-3 and TRBJ2-5, with D possibly TRBD1 on 6 matching bases. Looked up from germline, CDR1 is LGHNA and CDR2 is YSLEER. Trimming left V 6 bases short and J 1 base short, with 9 bases between. The CDR3 runs 13 residues. CDR3 residues: CASSRTVQETQYF. The CDR3, as DNA: TGCGCCAGCAGTAGGACAGTCCAAGAGACCCAGTACTTC.

This clonotype was counted between two and nine times. The rearrangement joins TRBV20-1 to TRBJ2-7, with D perhaps matching TRBD1 (6 bases). The CDR3 sequence is 14 residues long. V dropped 0 bases and J dropped 4 bases, with 13 bases sitting between them. The germline CDR1 and CDR2 sequences are DFQATT and SNEGSKA (reference sequence). Written as DNA, the CDR3 is TGCAGTGCTAGAGATCTGGCCAGGGGTTACGAGCAGTACTTC. The encoded protein is CSARDLARGYEQYF.

This chain uses TRBV10-3 with TRBJ2-1; 8 bases map to TRBD1. There are 15 residues in the CDR3. From germline, CDR1 is ENHRY and CDR2 SYGVKD. J lost 4 bases, V lost 6 bases, and 8 bases had no gene match. Here the CDR3 reads CAISKQGVRYNEQFF. The CDR3 coding sequence is TGTGCCATCAGCAAACAGGGGGTTAGGTACAATGAGCAGTTCTTC.

This chain joins TRBV20-1 and TRBJ1-1; D is possibly TRBD1 (5 bases). CDR1 is DFQATT, CDR2 SNEGSKA, per germline (reference sequence). Trimming stripped 6 bases from V and 4 bases from J, with 15 bases between. The CDR3 loop spans 13 amino acids. The CDR3 protein is CSAPSMGGTEAFF. The CDR3 DNA reads TGCAGTGCGCCCTCGATGGGGGGCACTGAAGCTTTCTTT.

The V call is TRBV4-2, the J call TRBJ2-1, with 12 bases identical to TRBD2. V lost 4 bases to trimming and J lost 6 bases; unmatched junction nucleotides: 10. Germline V gene lookup returns CDR1 LGHNA and CDR2 YNFKEQ. This CDR3 spans 17 amino acids. For the CDR3, the DNA is TGTGCCAGCAGCCTCCCTCGACTAGCGGGAGTCGTCAATGAGCAGTTCTTC. Residues: CASSLPRLAGVVNEQFF.

The rearrangement uses TRBV27 and TRBJ2-7; tentative D call: TRBD2 (6 bases). Germline V gene sequence: CDR1 MNHEY, CDR2 SMNVEV (reference sequence). V was clipped by 5 bases and J by 3 bases, with 17 bases between them. The CDR3 sequence is 15 residues long. The CDR3 protein is CASSLTRDWFYEQYF. The CDR3 bases are TGTGCCAGCAGTCTTACCCGGGACTGGTTCTACGAGCAGTACTTC.

V and J are TRBV9 and TRBJ2-3; 10 nucleotides align to TRBD2. Unmatched junction bases numbered 2, after V lost 0 bases and J lost 1 base. Per germline, CDR1 SGDLS and CDR2 YYNGEE. This CDR3 has 16 residues. CDR3 sequence: CASSVGLAGGTDTQYF. The DNA of the CDR3 is TGTGCCAGCAGCGTAGGGCTAGCGGGAGGCACAGATACGCAGTATTTT. The whole variable domain, remainder taken from reference TRBV9 and TRBJ2-3, is DSGVTQTPKHLITATGQRVTLRCSPRSGDLSVYWYQQSLDQGLQFLIQYYNGEERAKGNILERFSAQQFPDLHSELNLSSLELGDSALYFCASSVGLAGGTDTQYFGPGTRLTVL.